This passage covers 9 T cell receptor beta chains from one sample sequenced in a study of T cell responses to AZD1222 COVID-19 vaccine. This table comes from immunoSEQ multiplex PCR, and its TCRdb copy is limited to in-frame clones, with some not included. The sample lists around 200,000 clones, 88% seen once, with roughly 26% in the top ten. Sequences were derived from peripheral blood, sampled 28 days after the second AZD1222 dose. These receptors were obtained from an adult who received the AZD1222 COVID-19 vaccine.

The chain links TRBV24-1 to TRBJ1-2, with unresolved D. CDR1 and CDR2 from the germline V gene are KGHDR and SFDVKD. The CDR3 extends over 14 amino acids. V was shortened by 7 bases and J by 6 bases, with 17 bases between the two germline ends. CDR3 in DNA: TGTGCCACCAGCGACCCGGGAACCCTAAATGGCTACACCTTC. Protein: CATSDPGTLNGYTF.

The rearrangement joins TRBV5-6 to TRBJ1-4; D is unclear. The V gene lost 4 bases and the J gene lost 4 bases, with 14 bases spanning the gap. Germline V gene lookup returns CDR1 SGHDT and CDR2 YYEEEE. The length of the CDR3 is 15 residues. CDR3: CASSRRPWGNEKLFF. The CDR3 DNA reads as TGTGCCAGCAGCAGGAGGCCCTGGGGTAATGAAAAACTGTTTTTT.

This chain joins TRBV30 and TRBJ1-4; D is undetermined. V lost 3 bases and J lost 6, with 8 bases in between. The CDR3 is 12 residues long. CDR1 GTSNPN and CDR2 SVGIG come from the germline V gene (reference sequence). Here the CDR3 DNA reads TGTGCCTGGAGCAGCTCAGATGAAAAACTGTTTTTT. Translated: CAWSSSDEKLFF.

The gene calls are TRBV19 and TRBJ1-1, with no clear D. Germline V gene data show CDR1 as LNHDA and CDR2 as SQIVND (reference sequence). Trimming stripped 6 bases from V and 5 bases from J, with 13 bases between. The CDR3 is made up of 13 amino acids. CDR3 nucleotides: TGTGCCAGTAGCCCCCACATGGGGACTGAAGCTTTCTTT. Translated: CASSPHMGTEAFF.

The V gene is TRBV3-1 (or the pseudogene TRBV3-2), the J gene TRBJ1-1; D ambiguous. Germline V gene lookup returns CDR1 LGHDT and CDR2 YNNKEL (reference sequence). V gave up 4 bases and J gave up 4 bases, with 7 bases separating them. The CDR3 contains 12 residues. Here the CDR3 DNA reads TGTGCCAGCAGCCTTACCGTCACTGAAGCTTTCTTT. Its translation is CASSLTVTEAFF.

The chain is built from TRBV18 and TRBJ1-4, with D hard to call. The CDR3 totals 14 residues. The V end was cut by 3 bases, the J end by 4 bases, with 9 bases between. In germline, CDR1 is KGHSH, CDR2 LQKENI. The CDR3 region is CASSPTRVNEKLFF. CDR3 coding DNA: TGTGCCAGCTCACCTACACGGGTTAATGAAAAACTGTTTTTT.

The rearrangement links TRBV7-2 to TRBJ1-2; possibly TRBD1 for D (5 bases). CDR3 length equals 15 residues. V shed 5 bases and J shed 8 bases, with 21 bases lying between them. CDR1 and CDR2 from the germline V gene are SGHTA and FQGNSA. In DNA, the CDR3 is TGTGCCAGCAGCCCGCAAGGGACGTTCGATGGGGGCTACACCTTC. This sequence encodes CASSPQGTFDGGYTF. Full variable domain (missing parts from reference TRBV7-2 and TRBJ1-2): GAGVSQSPSNKVTEKGKDVELRCDPISGHTALYWYRQSLGQGLEFLIYFQGNSAPDKSGLPSDRFSAERTGGSVSTLTIQRTQQEDSAVYLCASSPQGTFDGGYTFGSGTRLTVV.

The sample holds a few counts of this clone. CDR3 amino acids: CASSQQVGASVSGYTF. DNA of the CDR3: TGCGCCAGCAGCCAGCAGGTAGGGGCATCGGTCTCTGGCTACACCTTC. V gene TRBV4-3 combines with J gene TRBJ1-2; a possible D gene is TRBD1 (5 bases). Germline V gene sequence: CDR1 LGHNA, CDR2 YSLEER. CDR3 size: 16 residues. The germline V and J ends were trimmed by 3 bases and 7 bases, with 21 bases remaining between them.

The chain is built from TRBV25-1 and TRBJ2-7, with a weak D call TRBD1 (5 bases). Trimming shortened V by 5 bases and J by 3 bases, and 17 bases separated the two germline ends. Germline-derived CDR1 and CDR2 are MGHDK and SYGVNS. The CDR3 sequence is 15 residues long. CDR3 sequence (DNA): TGTGCCAGCAGTCCCCCGGACACTTTTTTCTACGAGCAGTACTTC. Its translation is CASSPPDTFFYEQYF.